The 13 T cell receptor beta chains reported below all come from one sample, sequenced in a study of type 1 and type 2 diabetes patients. PCR was run on genomic DNA. Amplification of the beta chain CDR3 used 30 forward and 13 reverse multiplex primers. TCRdb re-called the multiplex PCR reads with MiXCR, one entry per CDR3 protein. The sample contains 250,000 to 300,000 distinct CDR3 sequences, around 47% of which appear only once. Sequencing was performed on peripheral blood mononuclear cells (PBMCs). These receptor sequences come from a man aged 18 to 30 with type 2 diabetes.

This clonotype was detected a few times. The chain couples TRBV10-1 to TRBJ2-5; 10 bases agree with TRBD2. CDR3 length equals 14 residues. Germline loops: CDR1 WNHNN, CDR2 SYGVQD (reference sequence). The V segment lost 5 bases and the J segment 10 bases; nucleotides outside the gene matches: 10. CDR3 loop: CASSPNKRGGIQYF. The CDR3 DNA is TGCGCCAGCAGTCCTAATAAGCGGGGGGGGATCCAGTACTTC.

This chain joins TRBV7-2 and TRBJ1-6; maybe TRBD1 (5 bases). V lost 6 bases and J lost 9, with 27 bases in between. This CDR3 comprises 18 residues. Germline lookup yields CDR1 SGHTA and CDR2 FQGNSA. The CDR3 spells CASSLNAAGPHFSSPLHF. In nucleotides, the CDR3 is TGTGCCAGCAGTCTAAACGCGGCGGGGCCTCATTTCAGTTCACCCCTCCACTTT.

This clonotype appeared a few times. V gene TRBV7-8 combines with J gene TRBJ2-7; 8 bases match TRBD2. Trimming took 1 base from V and 1 from J; bases not matched to a gene: 9. CDR1 and CDR2 from the germline V gene are SGHVS and FQNEAQ. The CDR3 loop spans 17 amino acids. CDR3 nucleotides: TGTGCCAGCAGCTTAGGACGCCCGGGGGGGACTTCCTACGAGCAGTACTTC. Its protein is CASSLGRPGGTSYEQYF.

This sequence joins TRBV20-1 and TRBJ1-5; D not certain. V lost 7 bases and J 11 bases, leaving 27 bases between the germline ends. CDR3 size: 15 residues. CDR1 and CDR2 (germline): DFQATT, SNEGSKA (reference sequence). The CDR3 DNA sequence: TGCAGTGTCCAATCTGTAATGATCAGCGGTAAGGCCCAGCATTTT. This translates into CSVQSVMISGKAQHF.

This rearrangement joins TRBV10-1 to TRBJ1-1; 7 nucleotides align to TRBD1. In germline, CDR1 is WNHNN, CDR2 SYGVQD (reference sequence). This CDR3 comprises 11 residues. V lost 6 bases to trimming and J lost 8 bases; unmatched junction nucleotides: 3. The CDR3 reads CASSETGEAFF. In DNA form, the CDR3 reads TGCGCCAGCAGCGAGACAGGGGAAGCTTTCTTT.

This clonotype has ten or more counts. The chain links TRBV7-6 to TRBJ1-1, with no clear D. V dropped 1 base and J dropped 2 bases, with 8 bases sitting between them. This CDR3 comprises 14 residues. The V gene's germline CDR1 is SGHVS and CDR2 FNYEAQ. The CDR3 nucleotides are TGTGCCAGCAGCTTAGGAGCAGGAAACACTGAAGCTTTCTTT. The encoded protein is CASSLGAGNTEAFF.

This clonotype was seen more than once but under ten times. The gene calls are TRBV11-2 and TRBJ2-1; a possible D gene is TRBD2 (6 bases). V gave up 1 base and J gave up 5 bases, with 9 bases separating them. In germline, CDR1 is SGHAT, CDR2 FQNNGV. The CDR3 is 14 amino acids. CDR3 sequence reads: CASSLGTGDNEQFF. In nucleotides, the CDR3 is TGTGCCAGCAGCTTAGGTACGGGGGACAATGAGCAGTTCTTC.

A few counts support this clonotype. This chain joins TRBV7-2 and TRBJ2-4, with D possibly being TRBD1 or TRBD2 (5 bases each). The V end lost 3 bases, the J end lost 0 bases, and 12 bases lay between the germline ends. This CDR3 comprises 16 residues. Germline CDR1 SGHTA, CDR2 FQGNSA. The CDR3 spells CASSFYWGLAKNIQYF. The CDR3 DNA follows: TGTGCCAGCAGCTTTTACTGGGGGTTAGCCAAAAACATTCAGTACTTC.

DNA for the CDR3: TGTGCCAGCAGCCCCGCAGGGGCCAGGAAGAACACTGAAGCTTTCTTT. Its translation is CASSPAGARKNTEAFF. The chain employs TRBV2 and TRBJ1-1; D might be TRBD1 (6 bases). CDR1 is SNHLY and CDR2 is FYNNEI in the germline V gene. Trimming cost V 6 bases and J 1 base, with 18 bases left between them. The CDR3 is 16 amino acids.

The V and J genes are TRBV15 and TRBJ2-2; no clear D gene. The V end lost 0 bases, the J end lost 5 bases, and 13 bases lay between the germline ends. There are 16 residues in the CDR3. Per germline, CDR1 LNHNV and CDR2 YYDKDF (reference sequence). This chain's CDR3 is CATSRDLTRWTGELFF. In DNA, the CDR3 is TGTGCCACCAGCAGAGATCTCACCCGATGGACCGGGGAGCTGTTTTTT.

The chain uses TRBV2 and TRBJ2-7; D ambiguous. V lost 6 bases, J lost 3 bases, and 3 bases lay in between. This CDR3 has 10 residues. Germline assignment: CDR1 SNHLY and CDR2 FYNNEI. Written as DNA, the CDR3 is TGTGCCAGCAGGATCTACGAGCAGTACTTC. It encodes CASRIYEQYF.

The chain combines TRBV18 with TRBJ1-4; 7 nucleotides agree with TRBD1. The trim removed 3 bases at V and 6 bases at J, leaving 10 bases unmatched. Germline loops: CDR1 KGHSH, CDR2 LQKENI. There are 16 residues in the CDR3. The CDR3 DNA is TGTGCCAGCTCACCCAGAATTACCGGGACAGATGAAAAACTGTTTTTT. Its protein product is CASSPRITGTDEKLFF.

This chain links TRBV5-1 with TRBJ1-1; no reliable D call. Deletions cut 0 bases from V and 0 bases from J, with 9 bases between. Germline V gene lookup returns CDR1 SGHRS and CDR2 YFSETQ. The CDR3 runs to 15 residues. CDR3 DNA sequence: TGCGCCAGCAGCTTGGCCCTGAAGATGAACACTGAAGCTTTCTTT. It specifies CASSLALKMNTEAFF.